This T cell receptor beta chain was identified during a study of blood T cell repertoires in COVID-19. Overall study context: PBMCs, B-cell-depleted T cells, or T cells were the source of the cDNA or gDNA that made up the material.

Clones were read by immunoSEQ multiplex PCR, and TCRdb kept only the in-frame ones, dropping some. The table has 150,000 to 200,000 clones, approximately 88% seen once. Recovered status applied to Cohort 3 donors who had two consecutive negative PCRs. It also applied to those with clearance or with symptom resolution. Sequenced material: PBMCs or T cells enriched from blood (not recorded which). The origin of this receptor is a woman aged 60 to 75 who had recovered from COVID-19.

Here the CDR3 reads CSVPGTGGGYTF. CDR3 bases: TGCAGCGTACCCGGGACAGGGGGTGGCTACACCTTC. This chain connects TRBV29-1 to TRBJ1-2, with 11 bases lining up with TRBD1. The trim removed 6 bases at V and 7 bases at J, leaving 4 bases unmatched. This CDR3 region has 12 residues. CDR1 and CDR2 (germline): SQVTM, ANQGSEA.